This T cell receptor beta chain was captured by sequencing in a study of cytomegalovirus exposure and HLA in healthy donors (TCRdb year 2017). In the study overall: In an earlier analysis of approximately 640 of the donors, 250 to 350 Gb of sequence data and approximately 120 million unique TCR beta sequences from about 179 million T cells were reported. An early release that covered some 630 HLA-typed donors contained approximately 300 gigabases of sequencing data and around 80 million unique TCR sequences. Of the approximately 400 genotyped donors, 65% to 90% fell in the genetic ancestry cluster associated with self-reported Caucasian donors. The study aimed to test whether cataloging public T cell receptors could reveal signatures of past pathogen exposure. Using immunosequencing, the study profiled T cell repertoires from fewer than 700 subjects and related those repertoires to cytomegalovirus serostatus. In addition to the first cohort of roughly 670 subjects, a separate validation cohort of some 120 different subjects was used. The study combined high-throughput TCR immunosequencing, statistical association of individual TCRs with disease status, and machine learning to predict cytomegalovirus infection status. A later analysis re-examined previously published TCR beta repertoires from over 500 donors and added high-resolution HLA genotyping to investigate patterns of TCR occurrence. In the later analysis, no new phenotypic data were used to find candidate immune exposures; instead, reliance was placed on TCR beta sequences and their occurrence across donors. In an earlier analysis of 550 to 700 of the donors, high-throughput TCR beta sequencing was used to judge whether each TCR beta V gene segment behaved as functional or pseudogenic. Donor age, sex, ethnicity and CMV serostatus were collected together with the repertoire data. In a later genetic analysis, genome-wide SNP genotypes for about three fifths of the roughly 670 donors were used, and that subset was treated as a discovery cohort. All discovery cohort repertoires had been generated on a single sequencing platform. HLA typing included class I and class II loci at four-digit resolution. The number of typed donors differed by locus: about 620-640 for A, B, C, DRB1 and DQB1; some 500 for DQA1; 606 for DPA1; and 400 to 480 for DPB1. About five DR-DQ haplotypes were treated as single units for association and clustering because of strong linkage in the cohort. Among over 350 genotyped donors of the cohort, an average of about 240,000 unique TCR beta nucleotide sequences were sequenced per donor, roughly a sixth of them non-productive. Results and caveats for the whole study, not just this receptor: Three of the identified cytomegalovirus-associated TCR beta chains were confirmed in vitro to be specific for cytomegalovirus antigens. Because HLA typing was unavailable for some donors at each locus, only the typed subset was used in association tests. In a later analysis, HLA-associated TCR beta chains were found to be more clonally expanded and to have lower generation probabilities than equally common non-associated chains. The presence/absence analyses assumed that sequencing depth was roughly uniform across donors, and that assumption may not be true. CMV serostatus was the only immune exposure information available for the cohort. A further reported finding was that TCR beta sequences accurately predicted the HLA-A and HLA-B alleles for most subjects in the first cohort. V-gene and J-gene trimming of TCR beta chains was associated with a missense DCLRE1C variant in a later genetic analysis, and the association was replicated in an independent cohort. Specific HLA alleles were associated with about 17,000 TCR beta sequences at a false discovery rate of 0.05 in a later analysis. Because the 87-base-pair reads could not distinguish some IMGT-functional V segments, including TRBV6-2 and TRBV6-3, those segments were excluded. Most TCR sequences were seen in very few donors, while some public TCRs were found in many individuals. A total of 150 or so TCR beta chains were listed by the study as associated with cytomegalovirus. According to the authors, the approach could potentially be generalized to other disease states and immunological phenotypes. The earlier analysis of about 600 of the donors excluded 15 to 20 rarely observed V segments, including chromosome 9 orphons, because counts were too low. Several of the top co-occurrence clusters appeared to be linked to parvovirus B19, influenza, CMV and Epstein-Barr virus, according to a later analysis. In an earlier analysis of more than 450 of the donors, most TCR beta V segments were observed in productive rearrangements about 87% or about 30% of the time, broadly matching IMGT annotations. Only TCR beta chains were sequenced in this cohort, and the absence of alpha or paired-chain data limited detectable features. In both the original and validation cohorts, the classifier was reported to diagnose cytomegalovirus status with high specificity and sensitivity. In a later analysis, most CMV-associated TCR beta chains were found to appear HLA-restricted, with HLA associations seemingly driven largely by CMV exposure. Compared with the roughly 710-donor mean, donors in an Asian-associated ancestry cluster had fewer N-insertions in productive TCRs, according to a later genetic analysis. A cluster of highly shared sequence variants was judged likely to be a technical artifact of the sequencing pipeline. Assigning TCR associations to individual alleles was difficult when HLA alleles, especially DR and DQ, strongly co-occurred. According to a later analysis, TCR association rates differed among HLA loci, with DRB1 alleles showing the most associated TCRs and HLA-C alleles showing the fewest. Linkage disequilibrium might explain the correlated functional status among segregating V segments, but an unknown experimental factor could not be ruled out.

Libraries were constructed by the immunoSEQ multiplex PCR assay. The multiplex PCR relied on a mix of 60 forward primers for TCR Vbeta segments and 13 reverse primers for TCR Jbeta segments. A multiplex PCR assay on genomic DNA amplified the CDR3 region of rearranged TCR beta genes. Amplified TCR beta libraries were sequenced as 87-base-pair reads on the Illumina HiSeq System. Per the source publication's procedure: Across the 666 repertoires, a later analysis counted some 81 million unique TCR beta chains, 9.5 million to 13 million of which were shared by at least two donors. To remove PCR and sequencing errors, raw reads were error-corrected and collapsed into unique sequences using a nearest-neighbor algorithm that merged closely related sequences. To assign V, D and J gene segments, CDR3 sequences were aligned to IMGT reference sequences. Each retained sequence needed at least a six-nucleotide match to both a V gene segment and a J gene segment. Rearrangements were called productive when the CDR3 lacked stop codons and stayed in frame with V and J; all others were non-productive. CDR3 was defined according to IMGT convention as the region running from the second conserved V-encoded cysteine to the conserved J-encoded phenylalanine. The earlier analysis of 500 to 600 of the donors excluded sequences that lacked an unambiguous match to a single V gene segment. An earlier analysis of about 600 of the donors called V segments functional above 56.7% productive rearrangements and segregating when the between-donor standard deviation exceeded 5%. A statistical classification framework was developed to diagnose cytomegalovirus status using the catalog of TCR beta chain sequences. In a later analysis, TCR nucleotide sequences were compared against IMGT/GENE-DB human TR gene sequences so that V and J genes could be assigned. A later analysis assigned CDR3 sequences and most-parsimonious VDJ recombination scenarios with the TCRdist pipeline. In a later analysis, every TCR beta chain was defined by the combination of its CDR3 amino acid sequence and its V-gene family, and reads without a unique V-gene family were dropped. A later analysis removed 592 highly shared, low-generation-probability nucleotide sequences to deal with suspected cross-contamination and a sequencing artifact. In a later analysis, a clonal expansion index for each public chain was calculated from normalized within-repertoire ranks of inferred template counts. Generation probabilities in a later analysis came from a VDJ recombination model fitted to out-of-frame rearrangements, and those results were checked against IGoR. In a later analysis, TCR-TCR, TCR-HLA and TCR-CMV co-occurrence was scored with hypergeometric tests, and a repertoire-size bias correction was applied to TCR pairs. A later analysis estimated false discovery rates by permuting HLA or CMV assignments 20 times. In a later analysis, co-occurring TCRs were grouped using DBSCAN, and TCRdist sequence similarity was added for clustering within HLA-allele-positive subsets. For co-occurrence clustering, repertoires with fewer than 30,000 or more than 120,000 public chains were excluded, along with five repertoires with anomalous nucleotide sharing. The table was pulled from immuneACCESS by TCRdb, which kept in-frame rearrangements only. Such tables lose some clones; where checked, under half of the loss comes from unresolved V genes, and the rest has no known cause. V, J and clone size are those of that table, while D and trimming were read from the DNA. The sample contains over 100,000 clones, over 65% of them found a single time. Together, the top ten hold roughly 1.4% of the sample.

The junction shows trimming of 3 bases on V and 10 bases on J, plus 19 bases between the germline ends. Measured from the cysteine to the phenylalanine, the CDR3 is 14 residues long. Only CDR3 DNA is held: 42 bases, read in frame from base 1. Sequences SGHRS (CDR1) and YFSETQ (CDR2) are obtained from the germline V gene. In its sample, this clone was seen once. Its antigen has not been determined. No qualities accompany the bases; no much larger clone lies one base away. The cohort consisted of approximately 670 healthy bone marrow donors. At the time of sampling, all cohort members were nominally healthy, though unrecorded immune exposures were likely present. The donor tested CMV seronegative, placing the donor among the 352 seronegative members of the cohort. Every donor gave a peripheral blood sample, and the peripheral blood mononuclear cells from that sample were used for TCR beta sequencing. The Qiagen DNeasy Blood Extraction Kit was used to extract genomic DNA from the blood cell samples.

Sequencing used PBMCs. The chain joins TRBV5-1 to TRBJ1-1, with a tentative D gene TRBD1 over 5 matching bases. The clonotype originates from a man aged 35-49 years in good health and CMV-seronegative. The nucleotides read TGCGCCAGCAGCTCTCAGCCGGGACGGGGAGGAGCTTTCTTT. Its protein reads: CASSSQPGRGGAFF.